A selection of T cell receptor beta chains follows, all from one sample in a study of T cell responses to AZD1222 COVID-19 vaccine. Repertoires were generated with immunoSEQ multiplex PCR, while TCRdb's copy carries only in-frame clones and drops some. The sample includes 120,000 to 150,000 clones, just over 85% seen only once; the top ten take approximately 3.7%. The input for sequencing was peripheral blood, taken on day 0 of AZD1222 vaccination. These receptor sequences come from an adult in good health. Each CDR3 is given with its conserved first and last residue. Each record gives: CDR3 DNA, CDR3 protein, D gene, V gene, J gene, clone size. A D gene is named only where the DNA matches it firmly. Size tells how often a clone was seen (once, few, many) or the class of an expanded clone, and some rows leave it out.

DNA: TGCGCCAGCAGCCGTATGGATGGGGAGCCCCAGCATTTT
CDR3: CASSRMDGEPQHF
D: .
V: TRBV4-1
J: TRBJ1-5
size: few

DNA: TGTGCCAGCATGCAGGCTTCAACTAATGAAAAACTGTTTTTT
CDR3: CASMQASTNEKLFF
D: .
V: TRBV27
J: TRBJ1-4
size: once

DNA: TGTGCCAGCAGTCCCCCTGTCACCGGGGAGCTGTTTTTT
CDR3: CASSPPVTGELFF
D: .
V: TRBV27
J: TRBJ2-2
size: few

DNA: TGTGCCAGCAGCTTGGGGGGTCTGGGGTCCTACGAGCAGTACTTC
CDR3: CASSLGGLGSYEQYF
D: .
V: TRBV5-8
J: TRBJ2-7
size: .

DNA: TGTGCCAGCAGTGTACAGGGATTGACTGAAGCTTTCTTT
CDR3: CASSVQGLTEAFF
D: .
V: TRBV2
J: TRBJ1-1
size: few

DNA: TGTGCCAGCAGCTTGGGCAGGGGGCTTGGGACTGAAGCTTTCTTT
CDR3: CASSLGRGLGTEAFF
D: TRBD1
V: TRBV5-4
J: TRBJ1-1
size: .

DNA: TGTGCCAGCAGCGCTAGCGGGAGGGACACAGATACGCAGTATTTT
CDR3: CASSASGRDTDTQYF
D: TRBD2
V: TRBV9
J: TRBJ2-3
size: .

DNA: TGTGCCAGCAGTTTTCCTCTAGCGGAAAGCACAGATACGCAGTATTTT
CDR3: CASSFPLAESTDTQYF
D: TRBD2
V: TRBV28
J: TRBJ2-3
size: many

DNA: TGTGCCAGCAGAGCCGGGGTAAACATTCAGTACTTC
CDR3: CASRAGVNIQYF
D: .
V: TRBV5-8
J: TRBJ2-4
size: .

DNA: TGTGCCAGCAGTGTGGAGTCTGGAATTAGCAATCAGCCCCAGCATTTT
CDR3: CASSVESGISNQPQHF
D: .
V: TRBV2
J: TRBJ1-5
size: .

DNA: TGTGCCAGTAGTGCACAGGGGGCAGGGGGCAAGGAGACCCAGTACTTC
CDR3: CASSAQGAGGKETQYF
D: TRBD1
V: TRBV19
J: TRBJ2-5
size: .

DNA: TGCGCCAGCAGCCTTAGGACAGGCGAAGGCTACACCTTC
CDR3: CASSLRTGEGYTF
D: TRBD1
V: TRBV4-3
J: TRBJ1-2
size: .

DNA: TGTGCCAGCAGCCAGACAGCGCAGGAGAATCAGCCCCAGCATTTT
CDR3: CASSQTAQENQPQHF
D: .
V: TRBV9
J: TRBJ1-5
size: .

DNA: TGTGCCAGCAGGCGGACAGTGACGGAACAGCCCCAGCATTTT
CDR3: CASRRTVTEQPQHF
D: .
V: TRBV2
J: TRBJ1-5
size: .

DNA: TGTGCCAGCAGTTTCCGGGACAGGGTAATTCAGCCCCAGCATTTT
CDR3: CASSFRDRVIQPQHF
D: TRBD1
V: TRBV28
J: TRBJ1-5
size: .

DNA: TGCACCAGCAGCCCACCCCGCGGACTCCACAATGAGCAGTTCTTC
CDR3: CTSSPPRGLHNEQFF
D: .
V: TRBV1
J: TRBJ2-1
size: .

DNA: TGTGCCAGCAGCTTAGGGACCGCAAGCTCCTACGAGCAGTACTTC
CDR3: CASSLGTASSYEQYF
D: .
V: TRBV13
J: TRBJ2-7
size: .

DNA: TGTGCCAGCAGACCCACAGGGGTCTATGGCTACACCTTC
CDR3: CASRPTGVYGYTF
D: TRBD1
V: TRBV27
J: TRBJ1-2
size: .

DNA: TGTGCCAGCTCATCTGGAAACACCATATATTTT
CDR3: CASSSGNTIYF
D: .
V: TRBV12-3/TRBV12-4
J: TRBJ1-3
size: .

DNA: TGTGCCAGCAGCTTTGGACAGGGCTTGAACGAGCAGTACTTC
CDR3: CASSFGQGLNEQYF
D: TRBD1
V: TRBV7-6
J: TRBJ2-7
size: .

DNA: TGCGCCAGCAGCATGGACGGTAATAATTCACCCCTCCACTTT
CDR3: CASSMDGNNSPLHF
D: .
V: TRBV5-1
J: TRBJ1-6
size: .

DNA: TGCGCCAGCAGCCCCACACTGGACAGGGCATCCCATGGCTACACCTTC
CDR3: CASSPTLDRASHGYTF
D: TRBD1
V: TRBV4-1
J: TRBJ1-2
size: .

DNA: TGTGCCAGCAGCTTACAGGAACCATACAATGAGCAGTTCTTC
CDR3: CASSLQEPYNEQFF
D: .
V: TRBV7-2
J: TRBJ2-1
size: .

DNA: TGTGCCAGCAGCGCCCAACAGGAGACTGAAGCTTTCTTT
CDR3: CASSAQQETEAFF
D: .
V: TRBV11-2
J: TRBJ1-1
size: few

DNA: TGTGCCAGCAGCTTATTCGACACAGGGCAGGAGGGCTACACCTTC
CDR3: CASSLFDTGQEGYTF
D: .
V: TRBV7-8
J: TRBJ1-2
size: .

DNA: TGTGCCACTCAAATGACCGGGGGCTATGGCTACACCTTC
CDR3: CATQMTGGYGYTF
D: .
V: TRBV28
J: TRBJ1-2
size: .

DNA: TGTGCCAGCAGCTTAAAACCAGGGACTCCTGGAAACACCATATATTTT
CDR3: CASSLKPGTPGNTIYF
D: .
V: TRBV7-9
J: TRBJ1-3
size: once

DNA: TGCGCCAGCAGCATGGCTCTAGCGGGAGGGGGCAATGAGCAGTTCTTC
CDR3: CASSMALAGGGNEQFF
D: TRBD2
V: TRBV5-1
J: TRBJ2-1
size: .

DNA: TGTGCCAGCGTCCCCCGTGGGATCACAGATACGCAGTATTTT
CDR3: CASVPRGITDTQYF
D: .
V: TRBV2
J: TRBJ2-3
size: few

DNA: TGCGCCAGCAGCTTGGTACTGGACTTTAAAGAGACCCAGTACTTC
CDR3: CASSLVLDFKETQYF
D: .
V: TRBV5-1
J: TRBJ2-5
size: .

DNA: TGTGCCGTCGATAGGGGGAGGCCGGATGAGCAGTTCTTC
CDR3: CAVDRGRPDEQFF
D: .
V: TRBV19
J: TRBJ2-1
size: .

DNA: TGTGCCAGCAGCCACCGCCCGGACGGCCACTACGAGCAGTACTTC
CDR3: CASSHRPDGHYEQYF
D: .
V: TRBV6-5
J: TRBJ2-7
size: once

DNA: TGTGCCAGCTCACCAGTCCGAGATACGCAGTATTTT
CDR3: CASSPVRDTQYF
D: .
V: TRBV18
J: TRBJ2-3
size: .

DNA: TGTGCCACAAGACAGGGCTCTGGGGCCAACGTCCTGACTTTC
CDR3: CATRQGSGANVLTF
D: TRBD1
V: TRBV19
J: TRBJ2-6
size: few

DNA: TGTGCCTGGAGTTCTACAGTTTGGAACACTGAAGCTTTCTTT
CDR3: CAWSSTVWNTEAFF
D: .
V: TRBV30
J: TRBJ1-1
size: once

DNA: TGTGCCAGCAGCTTGCGCAGTCAGCCCCAGCATTTT
CDR3: CASSLRSQPQHF
D: .
V: TRBV5-6
J: TRBJ1-5
size: .

DNA: TGTGCCAGCAGGATGACGGGGGCGGACGGCTACACCTTC
CDR3: CASRMTGADGYTF
D: .
V: TRBV12-3/TRBV12-4
J: TRBJ1-2
size: .

DNA: TGTGCCTGGAGTCCGGGGAACTATGGCTACACCTTC
CDR3: CAWSPGNYGYTF
D: .
V: TRBV30
J: TRBJ1-2
size: .

DNA: TGTGCCAGCAGTTATCCCGAGAACACTGAAGCTTTCTTT
CDR3: CASSYPENTEAFF
D: .
V: TRBV6-5
J: TRBJ1-1
size: .

DNA: TGTGCCAGCAGTTACGGTCTATCCCCAATGGAGACCCAGTACTTC
CDR3: CASSYGLSPMETQYF
D: .
V: TRBV6-2/TRBV6-3
J: TRBJ2-5
size: .

DNA: TGTGCCAGCAGCATACAGGGCCTGGTCACAGATACGCAGTATTTT
CDR3: CASSIQGLVTDTQYF
D: .
V: TRBV7-2
J: TRBJ2-3
size: .

DNA: TGTGCCACCAGTGATGCCCGAGGACCTTACTATGGCTACACCTTC
CDR3: CATSDARGPYYGYTF
D: .
V: TRBV24-1
J: TRBJ1-2
size: .

DNA: TGTGCCAGCTCCCTGGCGGGACAGGTGGAATATGGCTACACCTTC
CDR3: CASSLAGQVEYGYTF
D: TRBD1
V: TRBV5-4
J: TRBJ1-2
size: .

DNA: TGCGCCAGCAGCCAATCCTCCGGGACAATCTATGGCTACACCTTC
CDR3: CASSQSSGTIYGYTF
D: .
V: TRBV4-3
J: TRBJ1-2
size: .

DNA: TGTGCCAGCAGTCTCCTAGTACAAACCTACGAGCAGTACTTC
CDR3: CASSLLVQTYEQYF
D: .
V: TRBV28
J: TRBJ2-7
size: few

DNA: TGTGCCAGCTCACCCCGAGGGGGATCGGGAAACACCATATATTTT
CDR3: CASSPRGGSGNTIYF
D: .
V: TRBV18
J: TRBJ1-3
size: .

DNA: TGTGCCAGCAGTCCGACAGTTACTGGAAACACCATATATTTT
CDR3: CASSPTVTGNTIYF
D: .
V: TRBV2
J: TRBJ1-3
size: .

DNA: TGTGCCAGCAGCCCAATACTCCGCTCCTACAATGAGCAGTTCTTC
CDR3: CASSPILRSYNEQFF
D: .
V: TRBV14
J: TRBJ2-1
size: .

DNA: TGTGCCAGCAGCCGTGCCCCAACCGGGACAGGGAGAGAGACCCAGTACTTC
CDR3: CASSRAPTGTGRETQYF
D: TRBD1
V: TRBV7-6
J: TRBJ2-5
size: .

DNA: TGTGCCAGCAGTGGACAGGGGGCAATGGCTTTCTTT
CDR3: CASSGQGAMAFF
D: TRBD1
V: TRBV27
J: TRBJ1-1
size: .

DNA: TGTGCCAGCAGTCCGACAGGTGTGGATTCACCCCTCCACTTT
CDR3: CASSPTGVDSPLHF
D: .
V: TRBV2
J: TRBJ1-6
size: .

DNA: TGTGCCAGCAGTCCCCCCCTTGCCAGACCAATTCAGCCCCAGCATTTT
CDR3: CASSPPLARPIQPQHF
D: .
V: TRBV28
J: TRBJ1-5
size: .

DNA: TGTGCCAGCAGCCCCCGAACCCAAACAGGGAAGGTCACTGAAGCTTTCTTT
CDR3: CASSPRTQTGKVTEAFF
D: .
V: TRBV4-2
J: TRBJ1-1
size: once

DNA: TGTGCCAGCAGTGCGGGCCCGAATTCACCCCTCCACTTT
CDR3: CASSAGPNSPLHF
D: .
V: TRBV12-3/TRBV12-4
J: TRBJ1-6
size: .

DNA: TGTGCCAGCCAAAACAATCAGCCCCAGCATTTT
CDR3: CASQNNQPQHF
D: .
V: TRBV6-5
J: TRBJ1-5
size: .